The 22 T cell receptor beta chains in this list originate from one sample, sequenced in a study of T cell repertoires in cytomegalovirus infection. What these receptors recognize is not known. TCRdb passed the reads through MiXCR, listing each CDR3 protein once. The sample records some 940,000 distinct CDR3 sequences, roughly 30% being singletons. The specimen was cultured CD8+ T cells from PBMCs, collected from culture after CMV antigen stimulation. Every receptor here comes from a human donor in good health (CMV status not recorded). Some clones in this sample may be carry-over from other donors' samples.

This clonotype was counted between two and nine times. CDR3 amino acids: CASTPGGWTDTQYF. As DNA, the CDR3 is TGTGCCAGCACCCCAGGGGGTTGGACAGATACGCAGTATTTT. The chain uses TRBV27 and TRBJ2-3; 7 positions agree with TRBD1. Losses at the gene ends were 7 bases for V and 3 bases for J; bases not matched to a gene: 7. The CDR3 consists of 14 residues. From germline, CDR1 is MNHEY and CDR2 SMNVEV (reference sequence).

In its sample, this clonotype was seen many times. The V call is TRBV7-9, the J call TRBJ2-3; D is ambiguous. V gave up 4 bases and J gave up 2 bases, with 7 bases separating them. Germline loops: CDR1 SEHNR, CDR2 FQNEAQ (reference sequence). This CDR3 has 13 residues. The CDR3 loop reads CASSSTDTDTQYF. The CDR3 nucleotides are TGTGCCAGCAGCTCGACGGACACAGATACGCAGTATTTT.

This chain uses TRBV15 with TRBJ1-5; D is ambiguous. V lost 1 base to trimming and J lost 5 bases, with 9 bases between them. This CDR3 has 14 amino acids. Germline V lookup: CDR1 LNHNV, CDR2 YYDKDF (reference sequence). CDR3 region: CATSRGRGHQPQHF. For the CDR3, the DNA is TGTGCCACCAGCAGAGGACGAGGGCATCAGCCCCAGCATTTT. The whole variable domain, filled in from reference TRBV15 and TRBJ1-5, reads DAMVIQNPRYQVTQFGKPVTLSCSQTLNHNVMYWYQQKSSQAPKLLFHYYDKDFNNEADTPDNFQSRRPNTSFCFLDIRSPGLGDTAMYLCATSRGRGHQPQHFGDGTRLSIL.

This chain links TRBV19 with TRBJ1-2; D uncertain. CDR1 and CDR2 (germline): LNHDA, SQIVND (reference sequence). V lost 5 bases, J lost 7 bases, and 14 bases lay in between. The CDR3 contains 13 residues. CDR3 sequence (DNA): TGTGCCAGTAGTCCTCGGGGAGCTACTGGCTACACCTTC. This encodes CASSPRGATGYTF.

The rearrangement joins TRBV7-9 to TRBJ2-5, with a possible D match to TRBD1 (6 bases). The CDR3 consists of 17 residues. V dropped 5 bases and J dropped 0 bases, with 19 bases sitting between them. Germline V gene sequence: CDR1 SEHNR, CDR2 FQNEAQ (reference sequence). The CDR3 nucleotides read TGTGCCAGCAGCGCACGACAGGCCCTGGGGTACCAAGAGACCCAGTACTTC. Protein sequence: CASSARQALGYQETQYF.

This clonotype has only a few counts. V usage is TRBV27 and J usage is TRBJ1-2, with 9 bases fitting TRBD1. Looked up from germline, CDR1 is MNHEY and CDR2 is SMNVEV (reference sequence). Trimming removed 4 bases from V and 4 bases from J; junction bases left unmatched: 7. The CDR3 is 15 residues long. The CDR3 is CASSWSTGGFYGYTF. CDR3 DNA sequence: TGTGCCAGCAGTTGGTCGACAGGGGGGTTCTATGGCTACACCTTC.

There are many counts of this clonotype. J is TRBJ2-2 and V is TRBV12-3 or TRBV12-4; D is possibly TRBD1 (6 bases). CDR3 length: 16 amino acids. V gave up 3 bases and J gave up 4 bases, with 15 bases separating them. The CDR3 spells CASSFWGLTTTGELFF. The CDR3 DNA is TGTGCCAGCAGTTTCTGGGGGCTGACTACCACCGGGGAGCTGTTTTTT.

This clonotype turned up a few times. The chain employs TRBV4-2 and TRBJ1-4; the match to TRBD1 covers 7 bases. The CDR3 loop spans 16 amino acids. Germline V gives CDR1 LGHNA, CDR2 YNFKEQ. V shed 4 bases and J 0 bases; nucleotides not matched to a gene: 5. CDR3 DNA sequence: TGTGCCAGCAGCCGAACCACAGGGGCAACTAATGAAAAACTGTTTTTT. It is translated as CASSRTTGATNEKLFF.

This clonotype has a count of ten or more. This sequence joins TRBV11-2 and TRBJ2-3, with 9 bases fitting TRBD2. Germline CDR1 SGHAT, CDR2 FQNNGV. The CDR3 contains 15 residues. The V and J ends lost 5 bases and 2 bases, in that order; junction bases with no gene match: 5. The CDR3 region has the DNA TGTGCCAGCAGCCGTAGCGGGGGATACACAGATACGCAGTATTTT. The encoded protein is CASSRSGGYTDTQYF.

This clonotype was counted ten times or more. The chain combines TRBV7-8 with TRBJ2-7; D gene uncertain. This CDR3 spans 13 amino acids. CDR1 and CDR2 (germline): SGHVS, FQNEAQ. Trimming pared 0 bases from V and 7 bases from J, leaving 10 bases between. The CDR3 reads CASSLATAGEQYV. CDR3 coding DNA: TGTGCCAGCAGCTTAGCGACTGCTGGAGAGCAGTACGTC.

V and J are TRBV7-6 and TRBJ1-2; D remains unclear. The V gene's germline CDR1 is SGHVS and CDR2 FNYEAQ. V was pared by 6 bases and J by 0 bases, with 11 bases between. The CDR3 loop spans 14 amino acids. CDR3: CASSPSAANYGYTF. CDR3 in DNA: TGTGCCAGCAGTCCATCGGCAGCTAACTATGGCTACACCTTC.

This chain links TRBV14 with TRBJ2-1, with 7 bases fitting TRBD1. With 4 bases clipped from V and 1 base from J, the junction kept 4 bases outside the gene matches. There are 15 residues in the CDR3. The germline gives CDR1 SGHDN, CDR2 FVKESK. The DNA of the CDR3 is TGTGCCAGCAGCCGGAGACAGGGATCCTACAATGAGCAGTTCTTC. Translation: CASSRRQGSYNEQFF.

This rearrangement joins TRBV29-1 to TRBJ2-2, with D possibly matching TRBD2 (5 bases). From germline, CDR1 is SQVTM and CDR2 ANQGSEA. CDR3 length equals 13 residues. Trimming left V 4 bases short and J 9 bases short, with 15 bases between. CDR3 nucleotides: TGCAGCGTTGTCTGGGGATCGGGGAGGGAGCTGTTTTTT. This translates into CSVVWGSGRELFF.

The chain carries TRBV7-9 and TRBJ1-5, with 7 positions matching TRBD1. CDR3 length: 15 amino acids. Looked up from germline, CDR1 is SEHNR and CDR2 is FQNEAQ (reference sequence). Trimming removed 3 bases from V and 3 bases from J; junction bases left unmatched: 5. The CDR3 DNA reads TGTGCCAGCAGCTTTGACAGGGACCCCAATCAGCCCCAGCATTTT. This gives the protein CASSFDRDPNQPQHF.

Concerning this clonotype itself: At one boundary the junction diverges from the germline segment, which might be a read error. The chain recombines TRBV7-9 with TRBJ1-4; D possibly corresponds to TRBD1 (5 bases). Germline-derived CDR1 and CDR2 are SEHNR and FQNEAQ (reference sequence). CDR3 size: 16 residues. CDR3 region: CANSLVRDGTNEKLFF. CDR3 DNA: TGTGCCAACAGCTTAGTCCGGGACGGAACTAATGAAAAACTGTTTTTT.

The chain joins TRBV12-3 or TRBV12-4 to TRBJ1-1; no reliable D call. Trimming removed 3 bases from V and 2 bases from J, with 7 bases in between. This CDR3 is built from 13 residues. This CDR3 is CASSFLVNTEAFF. The DNA of the CDR3 is TGTGCCAGCAGTTTTTTGGTTAACACTGAAGCTTTCTTT.

The rearrangement joins TRBV12-3 or TRBV12-4 to TRBJ1-1, with a possible D match to TRBD1 (6 bases). The CDR3 runs 14 residues. V lost 7 bases and J 7 bases, leaving 19 bases between the germline ends. Here the CDR3 reads CASTPGRGGGEAFF. CDR3 DNA sequence: TGTGCCAGCACCCCGGGGAGGGGAGGGGGTGAAGCTTTCTTT.

V is TRBV19 and J is TRBJ2-1, with TRBD2 matching 10 bases. The CDR3 totals 16 residues. Germline V gene data show CDR1 as LNHDA and CDR2 as SQIVND (reference sequence). The trim removed 4 bases at V and 0 bases at J, leaving 3 bases unmatched. CDR3 amino acids: CASSNSGGLSYNEQFF. In DNA, the CDR3 is TGTGCCAGTAGTAATAGCGGGGGGCTCTCCTACAATGAGCAGTTCTTC.

The chain uses TRBV6-6 and TRBJ2-7, with D perhaps matching TRBD1 or TRBD2 (6 bases each). The CDR3 sequence is 13 residues long. Germline V CDR1 and CDR2: MNHNY, SVGAGI (reference sequence). Trimming stripped 6 bases from V and 6 bases from J, with 15 bases between. This CDR3 is CASSPGGRSEQYV. CDR3 in DNA: TGTGCCAGCAGCCCCGGGGGCCGAAGCGAGCAGTACGTC.

This clonotype was picked up a small number of times. The chain carries TRBV28 and TRBJ1-1; the match to TRBD1 covers 8 bases. From germline, CDR1 is MDHEN and CDR2 SYDVKM. The V and J ends lost 4 bases and 4 bases, in that order; junction bases with no gene match: 8. The CDR3 is 15 amino acids. The CDR3 nucleotides are TGTGCCAGCAGTTCCCCTCGGACAGGGATCACTGAAGCTTTCTTT. Its protein product is CASSSPRTGITEAFF.

The genes are TRBV20-1 and TRBJ2-7; D remains unclear. CDR1 DFQATT and CDR2 SNEGSKA come from the germline V gene (reference sequence). The CDR3 loop spans 14 amino acids. The germline V and J ends were trimmed by 5 bases and 3 bases, with 17 bases remaining between them. The DNA for the CDR3 is TGCAGTGCTTTTAACGCCCCTTCAAACTACGAGCAGTACGTC. Translating gives CSAFNAPSNYEQYV.

In this sample, this clonotype turned up many times. The V call is TRBV7-2, the J call TRBJ1-5; D may be TRBD1 (5 bases). Germline CDR1 and CDR2: SGHTA and FQGNSA. Trimming removed 5 bases from V and 2 bases from J, with 13 bases in between. The CDR3 is 15 amino acids. The CDR3 is CASSHYRGGNQPQHF. CDR3 bases: TGTGCCAGCAGCCACTACAGAGGGGGCAATCAGCCCCAGCATTTT.